The source of this TCR beta chain is a study of shared clonotypes between healthy human individuals. The germline gives CDR1 MDHEN, CDR2 SYDVKM. V gave up 6 bases and J gave up 1 base, with 9 bases separating them. This CDR3 contains 13 residues. Clones were read by immunoSEQ multiplex PCR, and TCRdb kept only the in-frame ones, dropping some. The sample includes hundreds of thousands of clones, roughly 96% seen only once; the top ten take less than 0.13%. Findings and limits, study-wide: Incomplete sequencing of sorted subsets was indicated by rarefaction despite large depth. Sequencing depth was expected to affect clonotype sharing among donors.

CD45RO-negative, CCR7-selected cells formed the naive CD8 fraction, which excluded terminally differentiated effector memory CD45RA+ cells. About this clone: Antigen: not known.

The chain links TRBV28 to TRBJ1-2; no firm D call. This sequence originates from a woman in her twenties or thirties in good health. Sequences were obtained from naive CD8+ T cells sorted from blood. The CDR3 coding sequence is TGTGCCAGCAGGACCTACGATAACTATGGCTACACCTTC. It specifies CASRTYDNYGYTF.